These 2 T cell receptor beta chains originate from one sample sequenced in a study of cytomegalovirus exposure and HLA in healthy donors. 60 Vbeta and 13 Jbeta primers were used in PCR. TCRdb keeps only in-frame clones here, not all; method: immunoSEQ multiplex PCR. The top ten clones hold 1% of a sample with some 130,000 clones, roughly 80% of them seen once. Material: PBMCs. The source is a man aged 35 to 55 in good health and CMV-seronegative.

The rearrangement uses TRBV14 and TRBJ2-1; D is undetermined. Germline V gene sequence: CDR1 SGHDN, CDR2 FVKESK. V was pared by 0 bases and J by 4 bases, with 10 bases between. The CDR3 runs 15 residues. CDR3 sequence: CASSQDVSVYNEQFF. Written as DNA, the CDR3 is TGTGCCAGCAGCCAAGATGTGTCGGTGTACAATGAGCAGTTCTTC. Together with reference TRBV14 and TRBJ2-1, the CDR3 gives the full variable domain: EAGVTQFPSHSVIEKGQTVTLRCDPISGHDNLYWYRRVMGKEIKFLLHFVKESKQDESGMPNNRFLAERTGGTYSTLKVQPAELEDSGVYFCASSQDVSVYNEQFFGPGTRLTVL.

The chain couples TRBV5-1 to TRBJ2-3, with 8 bases aligning to TRBD1. V dropped 3 bases and J dropped 0; count of bases not matched to a gene: 3. Germline lookup yields CDR1 SGHRS and CDR2 YFSETQ. This CDR3 comprises 15 residues. The CDR3 DNA reads TGCGCCAGCAGCTCTACAGGGGGGAGCACAGATACGCAGTATTTT. This encodes CASSSTGGSTDTQYF.